This entry concerns a single T cell receptor (beta chain). In the original workflow: Reference gene primers were amplified, and this amplification served to estimate nucleated cell counts. TCRdb's copy holds only in-frame clones and misses some; the assay was immunoSEQ multiplex PCR. V, J and clone size were drawn from that table, and D and trimming were deduced from the DNA. The sample lists roughly 370,000 clones; roughly 89% were seen once. The data were obtained in a study of blood T cell repertoires in COVID-19. Study summary: Whether acute or convalescent, the COVID-19 samples came from the United States, Italy and Spain.

Participants came from some 23 US areas, aged roughly 18 to 89 years. Recovered status applied to Cohort 3 donors who had two consecutive negative PCRs. It also applied to those with clearance or with symptom resolution. The CDR3 has 16 residues. With V trimmed by 0 bases and J by 6 bases, 9 bases remained unmatched. Germline CDR1 reads MGHRA; CDR2 reads YSYEKL. Input material: PBMCs or T cells enriched from blood (not recorded which). V and J are TRBV4-1 and TRBJ1-2, with 8 nucleotides matching TRBD1. The clonotype originates from a woman between 45 and 65 years old who had recovered from COVID-19. CDR3 in amino acids: CASSQDEVTGGDGYTF. The CDR3 coding sequence is TGCGCCAGCAGCCAAGATGAGGTCACAGGGGGAGATGGCTACACCTTC.